This is a list of T cell receptor beta chains from one sample in a study of cytomegalovirus exposure and HLA in healthy donors. Here immunoSEQ multiplex PCR was the method, and the copy in TCRdb shows in-frame clones only, minus some. This table has approximately 90,000 clones, roughly 80% appearing once. The sample was PBMCs. The source of these receptors is a man younger than 40 in good health and CMV-seronegative. CDR3s include the opening cysteine and the closing phenylalanine or tryptophan.

j_call v_call cdr3_aa
TRBJ2-2 TRBV20-1 CSASQTGELFF
TRBJ2-7 TRBV7-2 CASSLGTSGEQYF
TRBJ2-5 TRBV4-1 CASSQDVSGTGGEETQYF
TRBJ2-7 TRBV5-1 CASSLDASGVSYEQYF
TRBJ2-5 TRBV5-1 CASSLGGDHQETQYF
TRBJ1-1 TRBV19 CASSIDWTGDAEAFF
TRBJ2-3 TRBV5-4 CASSLASGLAGGPDTQYF
TRBJ1-5 TRBV10-1 CASRGTSGNQPQHF
TRBJ2-5 TRBV4-3 CASSQTASGHETQYF
TRBJ2-4 TRBV6-1 CASSEGGQGAKNIQYF
TRBJ2-6 TRBV7-8 CASSSRDGVRYLIEANVLTF
TRBJ1-1 TRBV2 CASSVTGGSTEAFF
TRBJ1-2 TRBV7-9 CASSPQGDGYTF
TRBJ1-6 TRBV5-5 CASSLLGTAAGRNSPLHF
TRBJ2-1 TRBV7-2 CASRGGTSSYNEQFF
TRBJ1-1 TRBV19 CASSARTETNTEAFF
TRBJ1-1 TRBV7-2 CASSLVAGLRSTEAFF
TRBJ2-1 TRBV7-9 CASSPSGSFNEQFF
TRBJ1-2 TRBV6-1 CASTTGRAPLDSYTF
TRBJ1-1 TRBV25-1 CASSAGEVAEAFF
TRBJ1-5 TRBV5-1 CASSLAPGFRQQPQHF
TRBJ1-1 TRBV19 CASLGQFNTEAFF
TRBJ1-3 TRBV19 CASSEGASGNTIYF
TRBJ1-1 TRBV6-6 CASIPGTANTEAFF
TRBJ1-5 TRBV6-1 CASRPQISSNQPQHF
TRBJ2-1 TRBV5-1 CASSSRSGLAVYNEQFF
TRBJ2-7 TRBV6-1 CASSAGTGIYEQYF
TRBJ2-2 TRBV19 CASSILGTENTGELFF
TRBJ1-1 TRBV18 CASSPPPGSALSNTEAFF
TRBJ1-3 TRBV11-2 CASSLDVGALGNTIYF
TRBJ2-7 TRBV18 CASSPRQDTYEQYF
TRBJ2-1 TRBV7-9 CASSPHSGRALSSYNEQFF
TRBJ1-2 TRBV18 CASSPPFGQSSPTNGYTF
TRBJ1-2 TRBV6-5 CASSYDSSNYGYTF
TRBJ2-3 TRBV7-8 CAGTGGSTDTQYF
TRBJ2-5 TRBV5-1 CASSLGQGALPQETQYF
TRBJ2-1 TRBV13 CASSLSGEGWVEQFF
TRBJ2-4 TRBV11-1 CASGIGGDIQYF
TRBJ2-3 TRBV5-5 CASSFDSSTDTQYF
TRBJ2-7 TRBV19 CASSDSGRMTYEQYF
TRBJ2-2 TRBV19 CASSISSGRANTGELFF
TRBJ2-2 TRBV5-6 CASSSRRGGQNTGELFF